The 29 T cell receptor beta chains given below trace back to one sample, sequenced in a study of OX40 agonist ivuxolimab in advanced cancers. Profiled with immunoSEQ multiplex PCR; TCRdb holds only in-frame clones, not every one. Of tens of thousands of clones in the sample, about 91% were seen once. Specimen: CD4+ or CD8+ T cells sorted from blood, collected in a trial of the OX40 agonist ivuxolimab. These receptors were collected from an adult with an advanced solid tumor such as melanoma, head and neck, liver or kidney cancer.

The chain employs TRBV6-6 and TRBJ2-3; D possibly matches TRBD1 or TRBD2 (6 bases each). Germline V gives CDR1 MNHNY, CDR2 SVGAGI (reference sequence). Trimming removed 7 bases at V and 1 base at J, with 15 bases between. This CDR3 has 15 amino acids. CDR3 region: CASNTRGLGTDTQYF. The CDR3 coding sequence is TGTGCCAGCAATACCCGGGGGCTTGGCACAGATACGCAGTATTTT.

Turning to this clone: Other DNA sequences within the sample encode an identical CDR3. CDR3: CASSWDSNQPQHF. CDR3 DNA sequence: TGTGCCAGCAGCTGGGATAGCAATCAGCCCCAGCATTTT. V is TRBV27 and J is TRBJ1-5; the D is unclear. The CDR3 has 13 amino acids. Trimming cost V 6 bases and J 0 bases, with 6 bases left between them. CDR1 MNHEY and CDR2 SMNVEV come from the germline V gene (reference sequence).

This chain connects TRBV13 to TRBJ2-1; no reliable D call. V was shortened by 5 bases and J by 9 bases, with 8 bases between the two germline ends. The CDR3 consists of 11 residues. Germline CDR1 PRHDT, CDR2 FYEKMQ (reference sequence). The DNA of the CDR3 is TGTGCCAGCAGCGTAGTAGGTGAGCAGTTCTTC. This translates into CASSVVGEQFF.

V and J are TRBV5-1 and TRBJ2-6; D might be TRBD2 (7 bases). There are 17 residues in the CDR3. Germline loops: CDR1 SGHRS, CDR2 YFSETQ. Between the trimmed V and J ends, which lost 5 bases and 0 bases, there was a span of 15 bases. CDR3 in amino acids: CASSWRGLRSGANVLTF. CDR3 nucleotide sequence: TGCGCCAGCAGTTGGCGGGGGCTCCGCTCTGGGGCCAACGTCCTGACTTTC. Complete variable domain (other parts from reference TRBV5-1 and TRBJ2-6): KAGVTQTPRYLIKTRGQQVTLSCSPISGHRSVSWYQQTPGQGLQFLFEYFSETQRNKGNFPGRFSGRQFSNSRSEMNVSTLELGDSALYLCASSWRGLRSGANVLTFGAGSRLTVL.

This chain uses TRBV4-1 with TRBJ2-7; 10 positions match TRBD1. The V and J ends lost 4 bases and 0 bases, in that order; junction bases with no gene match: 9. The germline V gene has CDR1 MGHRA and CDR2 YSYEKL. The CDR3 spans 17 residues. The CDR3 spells CASSLTTGGQSSYEQYF. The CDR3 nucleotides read TGCGCCAGCAGCCTTACGACAGGGGGCCAAAGCTCCTACGAGCAGTACTTC.

DNA of the CDR3: TGTGCCAGCACCCAGAAAAATGGACTTGAGCAGTTCTTC. As protein: CASTQKNGLEQFF. The chain joins TRBV5-4 to TRBJ2-1, with D maybe TRBD2 (5 bases). The CDR3 consists of 13 residues. In germline, CDR1 is SGHNT, CDR2 YYREEE (reference sequence). V was trimmed by 6 bases and J by 9 bases, leaving 16 bases between them.

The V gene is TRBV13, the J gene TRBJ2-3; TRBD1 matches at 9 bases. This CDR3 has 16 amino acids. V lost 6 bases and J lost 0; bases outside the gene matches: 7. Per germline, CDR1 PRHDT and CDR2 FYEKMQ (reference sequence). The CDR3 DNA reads TGTGCCAGCAGATACAGGGGGCGTAGGAGCACAGATACGCAGTATTTT. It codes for CASRYRGRRSTDTQYF. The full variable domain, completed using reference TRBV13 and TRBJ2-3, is AAGVIQSPRHLIKEKRETATLKCYPIPRHDTVYWYQQGPGQDPQFLISFYEKMQSDKGSIPDRFSAQQFSDYHSELNMSSLELGDSALYFCASRYRGRRSTDTQYFGPGTRLTVL.

The DNA of the CDR3 is TGCGCCAGCAGCCAAGTTTGGCGGGAGGGCCTGAATGAGCAGTTCTTC. Translated: CASSQVWREGLNEQFF. This sequence joins TRBV4-1 and TRBJ2-1; 9 bases map to TRBD2. The CDR3 runs 16 residues. V lost 1 base to trimming and J lost 7 bases; unmatched junction nucleotides: 8. Germline V lookup: CDR1 MGHRA, CDR2 YSYEKL.

The chain's CDR3 is CASLVAPWDTIYF. CDR3 bases: TGTGCCAGCTTGGTGGCCCCTTGGGACACCATATATTTT. The rearrangement uses TRBV6-6 and TRBJ1-3; D not certain. V shed 8 bases and J shed 8 bases, with 16 bases lying between them. This CDR3 is built from 13 residues. Germline values: CDR1 MNHNY, CDR2 SVGAGI (reference sequence).

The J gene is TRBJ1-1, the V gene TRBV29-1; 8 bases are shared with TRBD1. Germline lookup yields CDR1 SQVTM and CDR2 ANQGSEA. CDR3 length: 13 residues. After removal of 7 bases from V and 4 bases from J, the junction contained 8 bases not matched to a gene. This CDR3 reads CSGETGEFTEAFF. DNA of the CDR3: TGCAGCGGGGAGACAGGGGAATTCACTGAAGCTTTCTTT.

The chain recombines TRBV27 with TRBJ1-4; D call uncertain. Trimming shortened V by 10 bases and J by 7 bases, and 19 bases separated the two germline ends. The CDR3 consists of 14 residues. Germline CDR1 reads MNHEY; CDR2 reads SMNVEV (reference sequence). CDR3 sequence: CATRPPDLSEKLFF. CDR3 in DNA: TGTGCCACCCGCCCCCCGGATTTGAGTGAAAAACTGTTTTTT.

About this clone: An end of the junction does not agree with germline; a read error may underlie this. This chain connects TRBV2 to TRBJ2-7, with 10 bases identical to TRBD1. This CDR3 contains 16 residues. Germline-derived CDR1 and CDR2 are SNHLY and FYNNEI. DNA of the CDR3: TGTGCCAGCAGGGAAGTAGCCGGGACAGGGGAATACGAGCAGTACTTC. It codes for CASREVAGTGEYEQYF.

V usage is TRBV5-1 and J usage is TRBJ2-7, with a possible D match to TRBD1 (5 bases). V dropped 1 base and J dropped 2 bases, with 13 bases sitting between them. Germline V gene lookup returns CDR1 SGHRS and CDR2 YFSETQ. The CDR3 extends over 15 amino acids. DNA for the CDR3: TGCGCCAGCAGCTTGAGTCAGGGCCAGACCTACGAGCAGTACTTC. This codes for CASSLSQGQTYEQYF.

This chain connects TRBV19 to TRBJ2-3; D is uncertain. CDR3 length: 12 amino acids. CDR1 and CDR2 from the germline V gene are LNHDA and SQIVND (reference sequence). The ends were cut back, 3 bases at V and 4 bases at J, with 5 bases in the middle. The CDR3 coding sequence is TGTGCCAGTAGTATCCCCCCAGATACGCAGTATTTT. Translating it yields CASSIPPDTQYF. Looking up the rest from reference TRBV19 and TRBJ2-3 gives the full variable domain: DGGITQSPKYLFRKEGQNVTLSCEQNLNHDAMYWYRQDPGQGLRLIYYSQIVNDFQKGDIAEGYSVSREKKESFPLTVTSAQKNPTAFYLCASSIPPDTQYFGPGTRLTVL.

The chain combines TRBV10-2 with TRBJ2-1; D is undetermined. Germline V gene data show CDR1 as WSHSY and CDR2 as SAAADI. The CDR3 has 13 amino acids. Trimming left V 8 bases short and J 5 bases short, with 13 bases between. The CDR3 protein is CASSSLIHNEQFF. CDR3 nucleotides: TGCGCCAGCTCATCTCTAATACACAATGAGCAGTTCTTC.

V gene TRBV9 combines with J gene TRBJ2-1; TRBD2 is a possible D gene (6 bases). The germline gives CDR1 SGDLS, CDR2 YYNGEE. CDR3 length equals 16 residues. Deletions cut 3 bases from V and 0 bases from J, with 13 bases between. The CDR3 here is CASSGSGDVSYNEQFF. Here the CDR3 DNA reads TGTGCCAGCAGCGGTTCGGGGGATGTCTCCTACAATGAGCAGTTCTTC.

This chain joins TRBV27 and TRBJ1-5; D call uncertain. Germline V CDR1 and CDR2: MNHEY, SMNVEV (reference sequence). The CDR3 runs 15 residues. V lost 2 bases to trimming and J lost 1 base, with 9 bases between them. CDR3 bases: TGTGCCAGCAGTTTAAGCCGGACCAGCAATCAGCCCCAGCATTTT. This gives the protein CASSLSRTSNQPQHF.

CDR3 sequence reads: CASSLYLGKQFF. The CDR3 DNA reads TGTGCCAGCAGTTTATATTTGGGAAAGCAGTTCTTC. The chain joins TRBV28 to TRBJ2-1; no definite D call. Germline V gives CDR1 MDHEN, CDR2 SYDVKM. The CDR3 has 12 amino acids. Trimming removed 1 base from V and 11 bases from J, with 9 bases in between.

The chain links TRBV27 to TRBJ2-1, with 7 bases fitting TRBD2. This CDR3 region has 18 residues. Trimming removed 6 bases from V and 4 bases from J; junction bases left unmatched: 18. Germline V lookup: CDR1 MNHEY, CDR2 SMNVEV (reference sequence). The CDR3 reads CASSPQIFTSDSYNEQFF. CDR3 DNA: TGTGCCAGCAGCCCCCAAATCTTCACTAGCGATAGTTACAATGAGCAGTTCTTC.

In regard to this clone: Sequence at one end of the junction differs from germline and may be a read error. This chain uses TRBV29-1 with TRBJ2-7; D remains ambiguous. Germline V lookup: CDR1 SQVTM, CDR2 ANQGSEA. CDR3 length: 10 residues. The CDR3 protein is CSVEDPYLIF. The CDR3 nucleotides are TGCAGCGTTGAAGATCCATACCTCATCTTC.

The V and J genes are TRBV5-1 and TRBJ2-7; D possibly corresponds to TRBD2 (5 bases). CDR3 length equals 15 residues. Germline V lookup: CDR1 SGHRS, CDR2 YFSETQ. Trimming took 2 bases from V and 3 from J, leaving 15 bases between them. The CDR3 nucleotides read TGCGCCAGCAGCTTAGTTAGGACGGGAATCTACGAGCAGTACTTC. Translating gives CASSLVRTGIYEQYF.

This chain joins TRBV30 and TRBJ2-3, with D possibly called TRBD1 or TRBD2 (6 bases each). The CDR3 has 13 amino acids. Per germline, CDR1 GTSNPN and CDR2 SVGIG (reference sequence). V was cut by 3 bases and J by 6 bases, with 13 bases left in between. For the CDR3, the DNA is TGTGCCTGGAGCTCTTGGGGGGCTGATACGCAGTATTTT. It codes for CAWSSWGADTQYF.

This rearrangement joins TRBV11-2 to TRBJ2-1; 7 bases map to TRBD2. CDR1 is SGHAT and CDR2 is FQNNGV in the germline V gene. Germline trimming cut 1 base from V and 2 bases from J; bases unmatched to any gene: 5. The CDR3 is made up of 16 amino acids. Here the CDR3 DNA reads TGTGCCAGCAGCTTAGTTCCAGCGGGACCCTACAATGAGCAGTTCTTC. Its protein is CASSLVPAGPYNEQFF.

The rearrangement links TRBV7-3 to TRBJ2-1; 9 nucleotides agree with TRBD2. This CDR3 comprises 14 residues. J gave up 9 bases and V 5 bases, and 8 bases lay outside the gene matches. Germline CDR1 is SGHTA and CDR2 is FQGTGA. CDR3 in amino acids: CASSPGTSRIEQFF. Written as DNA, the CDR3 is TGTGCCAGCAGCCCCGGGACTAGCAGGATTGAGCAGTTCTTC.

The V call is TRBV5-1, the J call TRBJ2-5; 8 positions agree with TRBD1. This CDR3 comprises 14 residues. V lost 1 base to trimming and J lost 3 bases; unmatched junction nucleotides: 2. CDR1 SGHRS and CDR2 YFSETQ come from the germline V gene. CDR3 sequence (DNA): TGCGCCAGCAGCTTGCACAGGGGGAAAGAGACCCAGTACTTC. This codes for CASSLHRGKETQYF.

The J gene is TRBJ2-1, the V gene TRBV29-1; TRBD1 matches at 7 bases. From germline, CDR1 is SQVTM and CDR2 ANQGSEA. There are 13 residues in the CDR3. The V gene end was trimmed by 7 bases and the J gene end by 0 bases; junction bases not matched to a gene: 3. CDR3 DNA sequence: TGCAGCGCCCGACAGGGCTCCTACAATGAGCAGTTCTTC. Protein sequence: CSARQGSYNEQFF.

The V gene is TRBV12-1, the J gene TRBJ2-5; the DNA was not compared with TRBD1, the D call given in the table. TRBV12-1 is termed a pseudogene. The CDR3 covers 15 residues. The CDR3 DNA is TGTGCCAGCAGCTCCTCATTTAAAGGGGAAGAGACCCAGTACTTC. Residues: CASSSSFKGEETQYF.

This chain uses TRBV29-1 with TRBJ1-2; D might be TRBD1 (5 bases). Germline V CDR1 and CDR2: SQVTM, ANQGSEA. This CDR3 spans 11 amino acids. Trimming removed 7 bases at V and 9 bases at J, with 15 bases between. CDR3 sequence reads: CSGGEGLSYTF. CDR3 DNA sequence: TGCAGCGGGGGGGAGGGACTGAGCTACACCTTC.

The CDR3 nucleotides are TGTGCCAGCAGCGGCCAAGGGACAGGGGGACCTAATGAAAAACTGTTTTTT. Protein product: CASSGQGTGGPNEKLFF. The genes are TRBV21-1 and TRBJ1-4; no check of the table's D call, TRBD1, against the DNA was made. TRBV21-1 is an annotated pseudogene. CDR3 length: 17 amino acids.